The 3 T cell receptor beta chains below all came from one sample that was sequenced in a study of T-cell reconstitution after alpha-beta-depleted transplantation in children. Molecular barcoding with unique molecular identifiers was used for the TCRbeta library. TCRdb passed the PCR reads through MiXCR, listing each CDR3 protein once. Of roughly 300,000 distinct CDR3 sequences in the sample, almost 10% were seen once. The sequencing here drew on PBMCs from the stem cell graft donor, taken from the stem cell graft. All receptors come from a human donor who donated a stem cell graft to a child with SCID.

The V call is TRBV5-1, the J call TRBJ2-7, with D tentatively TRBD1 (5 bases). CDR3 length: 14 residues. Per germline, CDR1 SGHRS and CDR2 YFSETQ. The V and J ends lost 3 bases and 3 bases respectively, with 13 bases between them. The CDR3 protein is CASSSRQYIYEQYF. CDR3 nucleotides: TGCGCCAGCAGCTCCCGACAGTACATCTACGAGCAGTACTTC.

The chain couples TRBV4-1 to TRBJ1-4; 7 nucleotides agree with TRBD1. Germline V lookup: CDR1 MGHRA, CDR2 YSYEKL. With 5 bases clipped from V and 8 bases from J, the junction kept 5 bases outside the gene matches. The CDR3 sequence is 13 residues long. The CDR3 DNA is TGCGCCAGCAGCAATGAGGGGGCCGAAAAACTGTTTTTT. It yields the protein CASSNEGAEKLFF.

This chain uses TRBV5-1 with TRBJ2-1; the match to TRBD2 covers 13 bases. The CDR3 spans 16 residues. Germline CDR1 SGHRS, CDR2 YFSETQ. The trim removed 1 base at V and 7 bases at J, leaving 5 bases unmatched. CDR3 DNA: TGCGCCAGCAGCTTGCAGGGACTAGCGGGGTCGAATGAGCAGTTCTTC. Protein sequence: CASSLQGLAGSNEQFF.